This T cell receptor beta chain was documented in a study of EBV T-cell therapy then PD-1 blockade in nasopharyngeal carcinoma. Germline V gene lookup returns CDR1 SGHKS and CDR2 YYEKEE (reference sequence). The CDR3 contains 13 residues. With 1 base removed from V and 9 bases from J, the gap between germline ends came to 11 bases. TCRdb keeps only in-frame clones here, not all; method: immunoSEQ multiplex PCR. The data hold roughly 17,000 clones, with 65% to 85% observed a single time. Regarding this clone: Its antigen is unidentified.

Treatment denoted: AdE1-LMPpoly-expanded autologous EBV-specific T-cell therapy followed by anti-PD-1 nivolumab. This receptor was identified in a man aged 35 to 55 with nasopharyngeal carcinoma. V usage is TRBV5-5 and J usage is TRBJ2-1; possible D gene TRBD2, 5 bases. The sequenced sample was CD8+ T cells from blood, obtained at day 0 from a patient whose treatment included autologous EBV-specific T cells and nivolumab. CDR3 in DNA: TGTGCCAGCAGCTTGTGGTTTGAGGGTGAGCAGTTCTTC. It is translated as CASSLWFEGEQFF.